These 31 T cell receptor beta chains were all obtained from the same sample, sequenced in a study of cytomegalovirus exposure and HLA in healthy donors (TCRdb year 2017). Receptor amplification or capture employed the immunoSEQ multiplex PCR assay. TCRdb's version of the immuneACCESS table is confined to in-frame rearrangements and falls short of the full clone set. An unresolved V gene accounts for under half of the shortfall where checked; the remainder is of unknown origin. This sample lists about 140,000 clones; 80% to 90% were detected once. The ten largest clones capture under 1.5% of the sample. The sequenced sample consisted of PBMCs. The source of these receptors is a woman aged 25 to 39 in good health and CMV-seronegative.

The V and J genes are TRBV27 and TRBJ2-7; D ambiguous. CDR1 and CDR2 (germline): MNHEY, SMNVEV (reference sequence). This CDR3 is built from 14 residues. The ends were cut back, 0 bases at V and 3 bases at J, with 9 bases in the middle. The CDR3 here is CASSLSVPSYEQYF. CDR3 bases: TGTGCCAGCAGTTTATCCGTTCCGAGCTACGAGCAGTACTTC.

The chain is built from TRBV4-1 and TRBJ1-2, with 10 positions matching TRBD1. CDR3 size: 15 residues. The trim removed 3 bases at V and 0 bases at J, leaving 1 base unmatched. CDR1 MGHRA and CDR2 YSYEKL come from the germline V gene. The DNA for the CDR3 is TGCGCCAGCAGCCACGGACAGGGGGCTAACTATGGCTACACCTTC. Its translation: CASSHGQGANYGYTF.

This clone was observed a handful of times. The J gene is TRBJ1-2, the V gene TRBV7-9, with a possible D match to TRBD1 (6 bases). The CDR3 extends over 15 amino acids. Trimming left V 4 bases short and J 7 bases short, with 19 bases between. The germline CDR1 and CDR2 sequences are SEHNR and FQNEAQ (reference sequence). CDR3 in amino acids: CASSSRLLGARGYTF. The CDR3 nucleotides are TGTGCCAGCAGCTCGAGGTTGTTGGGGGCGCGTGGCTACACCTTC.

The gene calls are TRBV2 and TRBJ2-7; 7 bases line up with TRBD1. The V and J ends lost 1 base and 2 bases, in that order; junction bases with no gene match: 8. From germline, CDR1 is SNHLY and CDR2 FYNNEI. The CDR3 is 16 residues long. Here the CDR3 DNA reads TGTGCCAGCAGTGAAGTTTGGGACAGTTGGGCCTACGAGCAGTACTTC. It yields the protein CASSEVWDSWAYEQYF.

V is TRBV2 and J is TRBJ2-5; TRBD2 is a possible D gene (6 bases). Deletions cut 7 bases from V and 2 bases from J, with 11 bases between. Germline CDR1 SNHLY, CDR2 FYNNEI. The CDR3 extends over 13 amino acids. The CDR3 protein is CASNLEGQETQYF. The CDR3 coding sequence is TGTGCCAGCAACTTGGAGGGACAAGAGACCCAGTACTTC. The whole variable domain, remainder taken from reference TRBV2 and TRBJ2-5, is EPEVTQTPSHQVTQMGQEVILRCVPISNHLYFYWYRQILGQKVEFLVSFYNNEISEKSEIFDDQFSVERPDGSNFTLKIRSTKLEDSAMYFCASNLEGQETQYFGPGTRLLVL.

The rearrangement uses TRBV7-3 and TRBJ2-7; tentative D call: TRBD1 (5 bases). Trimming stripped 6 bases from V and 4 bases from J, with 13 bases between. Germline CDR1 is SGHTA and CDR2 is FQGTGA. The CDR3 is made up of 13 amino acids. This CDR3 is CASSPGWGYEQYF. In nucleotides, the CDR3 is TGTGCCAGCAGTCCAGGGTGGGGATACGAGCAGTACTTC.

V usage is TRBV19 and J usage is TRBJ1-1; perhaps TRBD1 as D (6 bases). This CDR3 has 14 amino acids. Looked up from germline, CDR1 is LNHDA and CDR2 is SQIVND (reference sequence). Trimming removed 0 bases from V and 5 bases from J, with 10 bases in between. CDR3 sequence: CASSIEDSRTEAFF. The CDR3 DNA sequence: TGTGCCAGTAGTATAGAGGACAGTCGGACTGAAGCTTTCTTT.

This chain joins TRBV5-6 and TRBJ2-2; TRBD1 matches 7 bases. The CDR3 spans 16 residues. The J segment lost 5 bases and the V segment lost 2 bases, leaving 9 bases of the junction unmatched. Germline V gives CDR1 SGHDT, CDR2 YYEEEE. The chain's CDR3 is CASSFKGQEWTGELFF. The CDR3 region has the DNA TGTGCCAGCAGCTTCAAAGGACAGGAATGGACCGGGGAGCTGTTTTTT.

The V gene is TRBV9, the J gene TRBJ2-5; 10 positions match TRBD1. Trimming took 2 bases from V and 5 from J; bases not matched to a gene: 9. The CDR3 consists of 16 residues. Germline V CDR1 and CDR2: SGDLS, YYNGEE. This chain's CDR3 is CASSVGTGVPEETQYF. CDR3 DNA: TGTGCCAGCAGCGTCGGGACAGGGGTTCCGGAGGAGACCCAGTACTTC.

A single count supports this clone. CDR3: CASSSDRTYGYTF. The DNA for the CDR3 is TGTGCCAGCAGCTCGGACAGGACCTATGGCTACACCTTC. The chain employs TRBV7-9 and TRBJ1-2; 7 nucleotides align to TRBD1. V trimming: 4 bases; J trimming: 4 bases; junction bases outside the gene matches: 3. CDR3 length: 13 residues. CDR1 and CDR2 from the germline V gene are SEHNR and FQNEAQ (reference sequence). Full variable domain (rest looked up from reference TRBV7-9 and TRBJ1-2): DTGVSQNPRHKITKRGQNVTFRCDPISEHNRLYWYRQTLGQGPEFLTYFQNEAQLEKSRLLSDRFSAERPKGSFSTLEIQRTEQGDSAMYLCASSSDRTYGYTFGSGTRLTVV.

The CDR3 DNA reads TGCGCCAGCAGCCAACTGGGGGCGTGGACCGGGGAGCTGTTTTTT. It specifies CASSQLGAWTGELFF. V gene TRBV4-1 combines with J gene TRBJ2-2; TRBD1 is a possible D gene (6 bases). V lost 2 bases to trimming and J lost 5 bases, with 12 bases between them. The CDR3 runs 15 residues. Germline CDR1 reads MGHRA; CDR2 reads YSYEKL.

This chain links TRBV27 with TRBJ1-1, with D hard to call. Germline V gene data show CDR1 as MNHEY and CDR2 as SMNVEV (reference sequence). The CDR3 loop spans 13 amino acids. The ends were cut back, 5 bases at V and 5 bases at J, with 12 bases in the middle. The CDR3 here is CASSPVIRTEAFF. The CDR3 bases are TGTGCCAGCAGTCCTGTTATCCGGACTGAAGCTTTCTTT.

The V gene is TRBV6-5, the J gene TRBJ2-7, with 9 bases that match TRBD2. Germline V lookup: CDR1 MNHEY, CDR2 SVGAGI. This CDR3 region has 15 residues. Trimming removed 4 bases from V and 4 bases from J; junction bases left unmatched: 8. CDR3 nucleotides: TGTGCCAGCAGTTTCTTAGCGGGGGCGATGTACGAGCAGTACTTC. This gives the protein CASSFLAGAMYEQYF.

This chain uses TRBV5-1 with TRBJ2-1; the D gene is possibly TRBD2 (5 bases). This CDR3 comprises 16 residues. Trimming took 0 bases from V and 1 from J, leaving 11 bases between them. Per the germline V gene, CDR1 is SGHRS and CDR2 is YFSETQ. The CDR3 region has the DNA TGCGCCAGCAGCTTGGGCGGGTTACAGTCCTACAATGAGCAGTTCTTC. It codes for CASSLGGLQSYNEQFF.

This chain uses TRBV5-1 with TRBJ1-4, with TRBD1 identical over 7 bases. The CDR3 totals 15 residues. The J segment lost 8 bases and the V segment lost 4 bases, leaving 11 bases of the junction unmatched. Germline CDR1 is SGHRS and CDR2 is YFSETQ. CDR3 nucleotide sequence: TGCGCCAGCAGCCGTGGGACAGAACTTGGAGAAAAACTGTTTTTT. Its translation: CASSRGTELGEKLFF.

The chain combines TRBV6-6 with TRBJ2-5; D is uncertain. Trimming removed 8 bases at V and 3 bases at J, with 7 bases between. The V gene's germline CDR1 is MNHNY and CDR2 SVGAGI (reference sequence). The CDR3 consists of 11 residues. CDR3 sequence (DNA): TGTGCCAGCTCCGTAGAAGAGACCCAGTACTTC. Protein sequence: CASSVEETQYF.

This clone was seen a single time. The J gene is TRBJ2-4, the V gene TRBV2; tentatively, D is TRBD2 (6 bases). Trimming removed 4 bases from V and 0 bases from J, with 7 bases in between. Germline loops: CDR1 SNHLY, CDR2 FYNNEI. The CDR3 is 14 residues long. The DNA of the CDR3 is TGTGCCAGCAGTGTGGGACTAGCCAAAAACATTCAGTACTTC. This encodes CASSVGLAKNIQYF.

The rearrangement joins TRBV4-1 to TRBJ2-3; TRBD2 might be the D (5 bases). Germline V gene data show CDR1 as MGHRA and CDR2 as YSYEKL. The CDR3 is made up of 16 amino acids. Deletions cut 1 base from V and 2 bases from J, with 13 bases between. In nucleotides, the CDR3 is TGCGCCAGCAGCCAAGTGGAGCGGAGACTCACAGATACGCAGTATTTT. Translation: CASSQVERRLTDTQYF.

The chain uses TRBV28 and TRBJ1-2; D is unresolved. V shed 5 bases and J shed 8 bases, with 12 bases lying between them. Germline assignment: CDR1 MDHEN and CDR2 SYDVKM. This CDR3 comprises 12 residues. In nucleotides, the CDR3 is TGTGCCAGCAGTCCGGGGATTGGCGGCTACACCTTC. It codes for CASSPGIGGYTF.

The rearrangement links TRBV27 to TRBJ2-1; 7 bases are a match to TRBD2. The V and J ends lost 6 bases and 3 bases, in that order; junction bases with no gene match: 8. The CDR3 totals 15 residues. The germline V gene has CDR1 MNHEY and CDR2 SMNVEV (reference sequence). The CDR3 loop is CASRMVGGGYNEQFF. The CDR3 nucleotides read TGTGCCAGCAGGATGGTTGGCGGGGGCTACAATGAGCAGTTCTTC.

The rearrangement joins TRBV19 to TRBJ2-5, with D perhaps TRBD2 (6 bases). The length of the CDR3 is 14 residues. Trimming took 2 bases from V and 4 from J, leaving 11 bases between them. Germline-derived CDR1 and CDR2 are LNHDA and SQIVND (reference sequence). The CDR3 is CASSIRTNGETQYF. Here the CDR3 DNA reads TGTGCCAGTAGTATAAGGACTAACGGAGAGACCCAGTACTTC. The full variable domain, completed using reference TRBV19 and TRBJ2-5, is DGGITQSPKYLFRKEGQNVTLSCEQNLNHDAMYWYRQDPGQGLRLIYYSQIVNDFQKGDIAEGYSVSREKKESFPLTVTSAQKNPTAFYLCASSIRTNGETQYFGPGTRLLVL.

V is TRBV9 and J is TRBJ1-2; 9 nucleotides align to TRBD1. Per the germline V gene, CDR1 is SGDLS and CDR2 is YYNGEE. This CDR3 comprises 15 residues. V shed 2 bases and J 1 base; nucleotides not matched to a gene: 3. The CDR3 DNA sequence: TGTGCCAGCAGCGTCACGGGACAGGGTAACTATGGCTACACCTTC. This translates into CASSVTGQGNYGYTF.

The chain joins TRBV5-6 to TRBJ2-1; D not resolved. The germline V gene encodes CDR1 SGHDT and CDR2 YYEEEE. Trimming cost V 0 bases and J 3 bases, with 13 bases left between them. The CDR3 covers 16 residues. The CDR3 DNA sequence: TGTGCCAGCAGCTTGGGGGTAGATAGAGGCTACAATGAGCAGTTCTTC. It specifies CASSLGVDRGYNEQFF.

This clone has a handful of counts. The V call is TRBV5-4, the J call TRBJ2-7; D might be TRBD2 (6 bases). CDR1 and CDR2 from the germline V gene are SGHNT and YYREEE (reference sequence). The ends were cut back, 3 bases at V and 4 bases at J, with 14 bases in the middle. CDR3 length: 14 residues. The CDR3 reads CASSSLDGGYEQYF. DNA of the CDR3: TGTGCCAGCAGCTCCCTGGACGGGGGATACGAGCAGTACTTC.

This clone was observed once. CDR3 region: CASRSQGARVEKLFF. As DNA, the CDR3 is TGTGCCAGCAGGTCACAGGGGGCTCGGGTTGAAAAACTGTTTTTT. The chain uses TRBV2 and TRBJ1-4; 9 bases are shared with TRBD1. Germline lookup yields CDR1 SNHLY and CDR2 FYNNEI. V shed 6 bases, J shed 7 bases, and the junction held 9 bases outside the gene matches. The CDR3 runs 15 residues.

The V call is TRBV21-1, the J call TRBJ1-2; the table's TRBD1 call for D was not verified on the DNA. TRBV21-1 is classified as a pseudogene. The CDR3 loop spans 16 amino acids. CDR3 protein: CASSNYRGTGGYGYTF. CDR3 sequence (DNA): TGTGCCAGCAGCAACTATCGGGGGACAGGGGGCTATGGCTACACCTTC.

V gene TRBV19 combines with J gene TRBJ1-6; no firm D call. V lost 8 bases and J 10 bases, leaving 15 bases between the germline ends. The CDR3 runs to 13 residues. The germline gives CDR1 LNHDA, CDR2 SQIVND (reference sequence). The chain's CDR3 is CASGPGRLSPLHF. The DNA for the CDR3 is TGTGCCAGTGGTCCGGGGAGGTTGTCACCCCTCCACTTT.

The chain uses TRBV10-3 and TRBJ2-1, with 9 bases matching TRBD2. Germline assignment: CDR1 ENHRY and CDR2 SYGVKD. V was pared by 4 bases and J by 10 bases, with 14 bases of the junction left unmatched. This CDR3 spans 16 amino acids. The CDR3 region has the DNA TGTGCCATCAGTGGCGGATATAGCGGGGGCGGGGGAGAGCAGTTCTTC. It encodes CAISGGYSGGGGEQFF.

The chain employs TRBV9 and TRBJ2-1, with TRBD2 identical over 11 bases. V lost 4 bases and J lost 7; bases outside the gene matches: 10. The length of the CDR3 is 16 residues. Germline CDR1 and CDR2: SGDLS and YYNGEE. As DNA, the CDR3 is TGTGCCAGCAGCCCCTGGGGTAGCGGGGGGGCAAATGAGCAGTTCTTC. It codes for CASSPWGSGGANEQFF.

The chain joins TRBV12-1 to TRBJ2-1; the table calls TRBD2, which could not be checked here. TRBV12-1 is an annotated pseudogene. The CDR3 contains 12 residues. The CDR3 DNA is TGTGCCAGCAGCTCGGTTGCCAATGAGCAGTTCTTC. Its protein is CASSSVANEQFF.

The V call is TRBV7-9, the J call TRBJ2-1, with 8 nucleotides matching TRBD2. The CDR3 is 15 residues long. V shed 4 bases and J 8 bases; nucleotides not matched to a gene: 10. Germline CDR1 SEHNR, CDR2 FQNEAQ (reference sequence). The CDR3 reads CASSSTKTSVYEQFF. The CDR3 nucleotides are TGTGCCAGCAGCTCGACTAAGACTAGCGTCTATGAGCAGTTCTTC.